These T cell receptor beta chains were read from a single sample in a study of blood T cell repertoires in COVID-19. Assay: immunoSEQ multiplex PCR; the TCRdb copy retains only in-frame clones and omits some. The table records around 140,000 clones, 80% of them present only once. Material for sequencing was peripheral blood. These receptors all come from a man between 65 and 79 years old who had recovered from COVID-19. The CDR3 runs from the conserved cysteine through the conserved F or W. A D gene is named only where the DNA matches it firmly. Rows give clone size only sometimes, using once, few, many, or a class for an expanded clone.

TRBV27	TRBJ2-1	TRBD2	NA	CASSFLHSGPERDEQFF	TGTGCCAGCAGTTTCCTCCATAGCGGGCCGGAGAGGGATGAGCAGTTCTTC
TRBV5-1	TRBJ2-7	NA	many	CASSWGDGPTYEQYF	TGCGCCAGCAGCTGGGGGGACGGGCCCACCTACGAGCAGTACTTC
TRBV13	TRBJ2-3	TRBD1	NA	CASSFSGGADTQYF	TGTGCCAGCAGCTTCTCAGGGGGAGCAGATACGCAGTATTTT
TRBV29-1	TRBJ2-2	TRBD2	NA	CSVGEASGRTTGELFF	TGCAGCGTTGGGGAGGCTAGCGGGAGGACCACCGGGGAGCTGTTTTTT
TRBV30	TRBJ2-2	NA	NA	CAWSWGVSTGELFF	TGTGCCTGGAGTTGGGGAGTTAGCACCGGGGAGCTGTTTTTT
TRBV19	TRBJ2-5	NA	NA	CASSIAEGIGETQYF	TGTGCCAGTAGTATAGCGGAGGGCATTGGAGAGACCCAGTACTTC
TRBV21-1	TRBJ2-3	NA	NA	CASRNSGRASTDTQYF	TGTGCCAGCCGGAATAGCGGGAGGGCTAGCACAGATACGCAGTATTTT
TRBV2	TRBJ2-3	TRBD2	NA	CASSEAGVPDTQYF	TGTGCCAGCAGTGAGGCGGGAGTTCCAGATACGCAGTATTTT
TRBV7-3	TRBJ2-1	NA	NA	CASSGEGFYNEQFF	TGTGCCAGTAGCGGAGAGGGATTTTACAATGAGCAGTTCTTC
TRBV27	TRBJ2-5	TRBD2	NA	CASSKLADQETQYF	TGTGCCAGCAGTAAACTAGCGGACCAAGAGACCCAGTACTTC
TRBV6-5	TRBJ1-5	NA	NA	CASSLRGRGQPQHF	TGTGCCAGCAGTCTCAGGGGCCGCGGTCAGCCCCAGCATTTT
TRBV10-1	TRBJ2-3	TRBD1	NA	CASNIPWGTGTTDTQYF	TGCGCCAGCAACATCCCTTGGGGGACAGGGACCACAGATACGCAGTATTTT
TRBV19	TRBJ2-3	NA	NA	CASSPLLATSTDTQYF	TGTGCCAGTAGCCCCCTGTTGGCGACTAGCACAGATACGCAGTATTTT
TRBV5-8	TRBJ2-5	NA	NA	CASSEDLQETQYF	TGTGCCAGCAGCGAGGACTTGCAAGAGACCCAGTACTTC
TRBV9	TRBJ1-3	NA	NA	CASSASGNSGNTIYF	TGTGCCAGCAGCGCATCCGGGAATAGTGGAAACACCATATATTTT
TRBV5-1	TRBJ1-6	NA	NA	CASSLVSDNSPLHF	TGCGCCAGCAGCTTGGTTTCGGATAATTCACCCCTCCACTTT
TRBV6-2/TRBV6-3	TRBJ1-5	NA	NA	CASSYIPGSAKPQHF	TGTGCCAGCAGTTACATTCCGGGGTCGGCCAAGCCCCAGCATTTT
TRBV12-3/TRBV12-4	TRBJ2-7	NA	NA	CASSLQGPDEQYF	TGTGCCAGCAGCCTACAGGGTCCGGACGAGCAGTACTTC
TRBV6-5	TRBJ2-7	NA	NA	CASSTFYEQYF	TGTGCCAGCAGTACTTTCTACGAGCAGTACTTC
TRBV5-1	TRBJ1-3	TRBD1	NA	CASSQDRGLGNTIYF	TGCGCCAGCAGCCAGGACAGGGGGCTTGGAAACACCATATATTTT
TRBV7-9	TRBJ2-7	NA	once	CASSASGGHEQYF	TGTGCCAGCAGCGCCAGCGGTGGACACGAGCAGTACTTC
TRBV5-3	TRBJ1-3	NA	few	CARSLRFSGNTIYF	TGTGCCAGAAGCTTACGGTTCTCTGGAAACACCATATATTTT